One TCR beta chain is described in this entry. What it binds is not known. This record belongs to a study of shared clonotypes between healthy human individuals. Findings of the study overall: Estimated clonotype richness was generally higher in naive than memory subsets. Among several donors, approximately 5% of naive CD4 clonotypes were found in common. Against clonotypes common to all four donors, non-shared ones had lower generation probabilities.

Generated by immunoSEQ multiplex PCR, the TCRdb table keeps only in-frame clones and is missing some. The table has around 340,000 clones, 70% to 75% seen once. This TCR derives from a man aged 25 to 40 in good health. The sequencing input was memory CD4+ T cells sorted from blood. The subset here: CD45RA-negative fraction.

This chain's CDR3 is CASSVGQGDRYEQYF. CDR3 coding DNA: TGTGCCAGCAGCGTCGGACAGGGGGACCGCTACGAGCAGTACTTC. The chain combines TRBV9 with TRBJ2-7; 10 positions agree with TRBD1. Germline CDR1 reads SGDLS; CDR2 reads YYNGEE. V lost 2 bases, J lost 3 bases, and 5 bases stayed unmatched. This CDR3 has 15 amino acids.